The 15 T cell receptor beta chains in this list originate from one sample, sequenced in a study of blood T cells in healthy people across ages. It was with a sample-barcoded 5' primer and a J-beta primer mix that a second PCR of roughly 7 to 12 cycles was run. MiXCR, applied by TCRdb to the 5' RACE reads, yields one record per CDR3 protein. Counted here are under 2 million distinct CDR3 sequences, around 36% occurring once; the ten biggest clones make up approximately 10%. Specimen: blood. The source is a woman aged 30 to 39 in good health.

This clonotype has a handful of counts. The rearrangement uses TRBV7-9 and TRBJ2-1, with TRBD2 identical over 9 bases. J gave up 3 bases and V 1 base, and 7 bases lay outside the gene matches. Germline-derived CDR1 and CDR2 are SEHNR and FQNEAQ (reference sequence). The CDR3 loop spans 17 amino acids. The CDR3 is CASSLDLREGIYNEQFF. The CDR3 nucleotides are TGTGCCAGCAGCTTAGACTTGCGGGAGGGTATCTACAATGAGCAGTTCTTC.

The chain couples TRBV6-1 to TRBJ1-6, with D uncertain. With 2 bases removed from V and 7 bases from J, the gap between germline ends came to 6 bases. Germline-derived CDR1 and CDR2 are MNHNS and SASEGT. There are 13 residues in the CDR3. CDR3 DNA sequence: TGTGCCAGCAGTGAAAGGGAGAATTCACCCCTCCACTTT. Translated: CASSERENSPLHF.

This clonotype was detected a few times. The rearrangement joins TRBV7-8 to TRBJ2-3; no definite D call. Germline V gives CDR1 SGHVS, CDR2 FQNEAQ. The CDR3 loop spans 12 amino acids. The V end was cut by 5 bases, the J end by 4 bases, with 7 bases between. The CDR3 region is CASSEVSDTQYF. The CDR3 DNA sequence: TGTGCCAGCAGCGAGGTGTCAGATACGCAGTATTTT.

The chain recombines TRBV20-1 with TRBJ1-6; 8 positions agree with TRBD1. Trimming took 2 bases from V and 10 from J; bases not matched to a gene: 7. The CDR3 has 14 amino acids. The germline CDR1 and CDR2 sequences are DFQATT and SNEGSKA (reference sequence). CDR3 loop: CSARPGQGSSPLHF. CDR3 nucleotide sequence: TGCAGTGCTAGACCAGGACAGGGATCGTCACCCCTCCACTTT.

The chain couples TRBV27 to TRBJ2-1, with a possible D match to TRBD2 (5 bases). Trimming left V 7 bases short and J 4 bases short, with 11 bases between. Germline V gene data show CDR1 as MNHEY and CDR2 as SMNVEV (reference sequence). This CDR3 is built from 13 residues. CDR3 DNA: TGTGCCAGCACTAAACGGGGATACAATGAGCAGTTCTTC. Protein product: CASTKRGYNEQFF.

This chain uses TRBV20-1 with TRBJ1-1; a weak D match, TRBD1 (6 bases). Germline loops: CDR1 DFQATT, CDR2 SNEGSKA (reference sequence). The CDR3 totals 14 residues. V lost 6 bases and J lost 6, with 20 bases in between. The CDR3 loop reads CSASAGTTPAEAFF. The CDR3 nucleotides read TGCAGTGCGAGCGCCGGGACAACCCCCGCTGAAGCTTTCTTT.

Notes on this clonotype: A much larger clonotype is one base distant, so this may be a read error. V usage is TRBV20-1 and J usage is TRBJ2-1, with D unclear. The CDR3 extends over 12 amino acids. V lost 2 bases and J 3 bases, leaving 5 bases between the germline ends. Looked up from germline, CDR1 is DFQATT and CDR2 is SNEGSKA (reference sequence). This chain's CDR3 is CSARLFYNEQFF. CDR3 nucleotides: TGCAGTGCTAGACTATTCTACAATGAGCAGTTCTTC.

This clonotype was detected only a few times. The V gene is TRBV5-1, the J gene TRBJ1-2; no reliable D call. Germline lookup yields CDR1 SGHRS and CDR2 YFSETQ. Deletions cut 0 bases from V and 6 bases from J, with 18 bases between. The CDR3 spans 16 residues. The CDR3 DNA follows: TGCGCCAGCAGCTTGGAGGGCGACGTGGGCTCCGATGGCTACACCTTC. The encoded protein is CASSLEGDVGSDGYTF.

The chain has TRBV5-1 and TRBJ2-1; 9 nucleotides line up with TRBD1. V lost 2 bases to trimming and J lost 8 bases; unmatched junction nucleotides: 5. This CDR3 spans 14 amino acids. CDR1 and CDR2 from the germline V gene are SGHRS and YFSETQ. CDR3 nucleotides: TGCGCCAGCAGCTTTGGGACAGGGTCGTATGAGCAGTTCTTC. Translation: CASSFGTGSYEQFF.

The chain is built from TRBV7-8 and TRBJ2-1; 7 nucleotides match TRBD2. Trimming at V came to 1 base and at J to 10 bases, leaving 28 bases not matched to a gene. In germline, CDR1 is SGHVS, CDR2 FQNEAQ. The CDR3 contains 21 residues. The chain's CDR3 is CASSLVIRGSTRGSPFGEQFF. The CDR3 DNA reads as TGTGCCAGCAGCTTAGTTATCCGGGGATCGACTCGCGGGAGTCCTTTTGGGGAGCAGTTCTTC.

This clonotype was observed a few times. The chain employs TRBV7-3 and TRBJ1-1; D may be TRBD1 (5 bases). Germline V gene lookup returns CDR1 SGHTA and CDR2 FQGTGA. Trimming cost V 4 bases and J 3 bases, with 9 bases left between them. The CDR3 contains 13 residues. CDR3 protein: CASSYLGDTEAFF. CDR3 nucleotides: TGTGCCAGCAGCTACCTAGGGGACACTGAAGCTTTCTTT.

In regard to this clonotype: One end of the junction is discordant with germline, which a read error may explain. This rearrangement joins TRBV7-2 to TRBJ2-3; either TRBD1 or TRBD2 may fit D (5 bases each). In germline, CDR1 is SGHTA, CDR2 FQGNSA. CDR3 length: 15 amino acids. The CDR3 sequence: CASSLTYSSTGTQYF. DNA for the CDR3: TGTGCCAGCAGCCTTACTTACTCTAGCACAGGTACGCAGTATTTT.

The chain links TRBV7-2 to TRBJ1-4; weak D call: TRBD1 (6 bases). Germline V gene sequence: CDR1 SGHTA, CDR2 FQGNSA. Trimming removed 4 bases from V and 4 bases from J, with 13 bases in between. The CDR3 has 15 residues. The CDR3 coding sequence is TGTGCCAGCAGCTCCAGGGGCTCCGATAATGAAAAACTGTTTTTT. This gives the protein CASSSRGSDNEKLFF.

This clonotype appeared a few times. The chain is built from TRBV27 and TRBJ1-1; weak D call: TRBD1 (6 bases). The CDR3 runs to 14 residues. Germline lookup yields CDR1 MNHEY and CDR2 SMNVEV (reference sequence). V gave up 6 bases and J gave up 1 base, with 12 bases separating them. CDR3 region: CASRRGYSNTEAFF. The CDR3 bases are TGTGCCAGCAGGAGGGGGTATTCGAACACTGAAGCTTTCTTT.

The chain joins TRBV25-1 to TRBJ2-3; 7 bases are a match to TRBD2. The J segment lost 2 bases and the V segment lost 7 bases, leaving 9 bases of the junction unmatched. There are 15 residues in the CDR3. Germline-derived CDR1 and CDR2 are MGHDK and SYGVNS. The CDR3 DNA reads TGTGCCAGCACGGGGGGTTCGAGGTTCACAGATACGCAGTATTTT. Protein: CASTGGSRFTDTQYF. Variable domain in full (rest from reference TRBV25-1 and TRBJ2-3): EADIYQTPRYLVIGTGKKITLECSQTMGHDKMYWYQQDPGMELHLIHYSYGVNSTEKGDLSSESTVSRIRTEHFPLTLESARPSHTSQYLCASTGGSRFTDTQYFGPGTRLTVL.